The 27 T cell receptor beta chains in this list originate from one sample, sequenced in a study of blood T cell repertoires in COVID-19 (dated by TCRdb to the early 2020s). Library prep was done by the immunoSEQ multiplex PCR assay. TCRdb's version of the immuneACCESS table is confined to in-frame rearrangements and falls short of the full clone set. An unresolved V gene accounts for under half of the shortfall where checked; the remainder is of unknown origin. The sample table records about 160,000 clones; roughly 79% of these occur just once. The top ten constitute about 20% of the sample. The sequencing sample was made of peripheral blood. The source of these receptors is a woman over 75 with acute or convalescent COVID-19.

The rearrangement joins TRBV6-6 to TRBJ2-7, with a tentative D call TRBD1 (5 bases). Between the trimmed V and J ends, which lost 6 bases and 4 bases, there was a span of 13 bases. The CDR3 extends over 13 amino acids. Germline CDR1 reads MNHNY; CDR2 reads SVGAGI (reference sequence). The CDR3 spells CASSGRDFYEQYF. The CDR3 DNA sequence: TGTGCCAGCAGCGGCAGGGATTTTTACGAGCAGTACTTC.

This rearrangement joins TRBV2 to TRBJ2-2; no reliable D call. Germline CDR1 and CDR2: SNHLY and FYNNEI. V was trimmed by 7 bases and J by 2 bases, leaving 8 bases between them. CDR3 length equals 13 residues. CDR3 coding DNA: TGTGCCAGCAAAACGGTCAACACCGGGGAGCTGTTTTTT. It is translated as CASKTVNTGELFF.

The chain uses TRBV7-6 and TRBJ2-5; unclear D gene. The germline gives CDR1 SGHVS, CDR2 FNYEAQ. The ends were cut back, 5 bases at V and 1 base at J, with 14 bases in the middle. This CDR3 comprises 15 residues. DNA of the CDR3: TGTGCCAGCAGCCGTCCTTCGCGCGGCCAAGAGACCCAGTACTTC. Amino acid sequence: CASSRPSRGQETQYF.

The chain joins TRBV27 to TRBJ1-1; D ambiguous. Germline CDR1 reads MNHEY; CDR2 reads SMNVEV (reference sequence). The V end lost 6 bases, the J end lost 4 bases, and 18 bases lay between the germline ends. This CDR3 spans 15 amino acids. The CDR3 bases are TGTGCCAGCAGCCCCCTCTCTAGTTTGCTCACTGAAGCTTTCTTT. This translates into CASSPLSSLLTEAFF.

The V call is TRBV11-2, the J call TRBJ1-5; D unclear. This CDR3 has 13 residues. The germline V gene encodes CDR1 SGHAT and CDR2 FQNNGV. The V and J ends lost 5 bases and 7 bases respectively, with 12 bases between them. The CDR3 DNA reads TGTGCCAGCAGCCAAAGACATAGGCAGCCCCAGCATTTT. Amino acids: CASSQRHRQPQHF.

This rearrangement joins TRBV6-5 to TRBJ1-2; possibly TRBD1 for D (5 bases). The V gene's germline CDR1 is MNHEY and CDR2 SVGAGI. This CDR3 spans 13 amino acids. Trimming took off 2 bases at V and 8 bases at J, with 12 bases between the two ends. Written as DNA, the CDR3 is TGTGCCAGCAGTTACGCCAGGGTTGGCGGCTACACCTTC. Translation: CASSYARVGGYTF.

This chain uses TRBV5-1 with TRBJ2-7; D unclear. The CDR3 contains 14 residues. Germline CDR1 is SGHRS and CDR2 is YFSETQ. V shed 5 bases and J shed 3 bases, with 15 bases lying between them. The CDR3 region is CASSFLGLLYEQYF. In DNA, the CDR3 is TGCGCCAGCAGTTTCCTTGGCCTCCTCTACGAGCAGTACTTC.

The CDR3 sequence is CASSSGTSGGRTQYF. CDR3 coding DNA: TGTGCCAGCAGCTCCGGGACTAGCGGGGGACGAACGCAGTATTTT. The genes are TRBV11-3 and TRBJ2-3; 14 bases map to TRBD2. CDR3 size: 15 residues. Per the germline V gene, CDR1 is SGHNT and CDR2 is YENEEA. The V segment lost 4 bases and the J segment 9 bases; nucleotides outside the gene matches: 6. The variable domain in full, completed from reference TRBV11-3 and TRBJ2-3, reads EAGVVQSPRYKIIEKKQPVAFWCNPISGHNTLYWYLQNLGQGPELLIRYENEEAVDDSQLPKDRFSAERLKGVDSTLKIQPAELGDSAVYLCASSSGTSGGRTQYFGPGTRLTVL.

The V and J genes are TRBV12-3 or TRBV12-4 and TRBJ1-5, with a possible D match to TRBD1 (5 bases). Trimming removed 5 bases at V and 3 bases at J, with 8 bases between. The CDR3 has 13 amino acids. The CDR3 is CASSPGYNQPQHF. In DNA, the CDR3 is TGTGCCAGCAGTCCAGGGTACAATCAGCCCCAGCATTTT.

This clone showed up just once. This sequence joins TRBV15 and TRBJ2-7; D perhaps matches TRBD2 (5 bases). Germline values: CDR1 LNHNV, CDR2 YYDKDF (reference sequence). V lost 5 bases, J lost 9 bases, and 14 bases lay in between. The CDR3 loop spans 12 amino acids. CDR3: CATSRGPEGQYF. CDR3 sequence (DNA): TGTGCCACCAGCCGTGGCCCCGAGGGGCAGTACTTC.

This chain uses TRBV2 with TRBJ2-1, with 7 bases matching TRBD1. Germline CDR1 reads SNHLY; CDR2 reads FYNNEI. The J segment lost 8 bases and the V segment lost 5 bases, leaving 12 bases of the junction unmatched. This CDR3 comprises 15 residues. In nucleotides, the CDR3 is TGTGCCAGCAGTCGGTTTGGTCAGGGGGTCGATGAGCAGTTCTTC. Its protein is CASSRFGQGVDEQFF.

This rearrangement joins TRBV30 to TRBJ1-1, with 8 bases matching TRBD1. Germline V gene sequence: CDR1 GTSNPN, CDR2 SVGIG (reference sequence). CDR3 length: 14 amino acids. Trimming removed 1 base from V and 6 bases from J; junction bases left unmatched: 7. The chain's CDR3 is CAWSGDRRAAEAFF. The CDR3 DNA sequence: TGTGCCTGGAGTGGGGACAGGCGGGCTGCTGAAGCTTTCTTT.

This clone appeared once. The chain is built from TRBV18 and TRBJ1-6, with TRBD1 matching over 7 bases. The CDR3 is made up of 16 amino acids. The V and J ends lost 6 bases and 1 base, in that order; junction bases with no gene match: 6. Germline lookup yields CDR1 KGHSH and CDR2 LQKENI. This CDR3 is CASSPSRGSYNSPLHF. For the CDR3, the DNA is TGTGCCAGCTCGCCTAGCAGGGGGTCCTATAATTCACCCCTCCACTTT.

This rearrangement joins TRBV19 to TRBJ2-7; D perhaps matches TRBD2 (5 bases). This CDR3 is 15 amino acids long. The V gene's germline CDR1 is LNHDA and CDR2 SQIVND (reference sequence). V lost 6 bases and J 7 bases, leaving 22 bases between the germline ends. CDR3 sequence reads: CASSIYGGRSLEQYF. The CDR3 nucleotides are TGTGCCAGTAGCATTTACGGAGGCCGTTCCCTAGAGCAGTACTTC.

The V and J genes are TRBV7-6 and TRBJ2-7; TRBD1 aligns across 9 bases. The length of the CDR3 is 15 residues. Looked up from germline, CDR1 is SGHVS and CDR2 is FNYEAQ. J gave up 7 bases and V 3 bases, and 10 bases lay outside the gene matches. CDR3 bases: TGTGCCAGCAGCTTCGTCACAGGGGGCTTGGGGGAGCAGTACTTC. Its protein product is CASSFVTGGLGEQYF.

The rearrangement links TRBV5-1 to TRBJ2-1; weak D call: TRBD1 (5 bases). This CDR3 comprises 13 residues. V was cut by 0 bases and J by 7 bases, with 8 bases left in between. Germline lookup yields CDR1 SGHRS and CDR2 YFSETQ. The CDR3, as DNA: TGCGCCAGCAGCTTGGGGGGCGATAATGAGCAGTTCTTC. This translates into CASSLGGDNEQFF.

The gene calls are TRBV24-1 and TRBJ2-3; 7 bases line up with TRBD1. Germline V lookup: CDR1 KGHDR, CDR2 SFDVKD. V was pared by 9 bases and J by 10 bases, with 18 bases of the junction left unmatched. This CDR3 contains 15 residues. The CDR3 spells CATGDSGNPSAAQYF. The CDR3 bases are TGTGCCACCGGGGACAGTGGGAACCCCAGTGCGGCGCAGTATTTT.

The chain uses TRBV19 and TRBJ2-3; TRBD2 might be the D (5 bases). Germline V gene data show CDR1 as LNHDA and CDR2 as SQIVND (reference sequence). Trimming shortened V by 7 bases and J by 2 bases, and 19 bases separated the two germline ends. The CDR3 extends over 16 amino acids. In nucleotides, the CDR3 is TGTGCCAGTACCCAGAGAAAACTAGGCTTCACAGATACGCAGTATTTT. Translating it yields CASTQRKLGFTDTQYF.

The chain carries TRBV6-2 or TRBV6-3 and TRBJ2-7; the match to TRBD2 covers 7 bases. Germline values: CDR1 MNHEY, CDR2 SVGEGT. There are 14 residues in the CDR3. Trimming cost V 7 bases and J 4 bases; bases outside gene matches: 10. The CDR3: CASTPRRGSYEQYF. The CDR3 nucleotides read TGTGCCAGCACCCCACGGCGCGGGAGTTACGAGCAGTACTTC.

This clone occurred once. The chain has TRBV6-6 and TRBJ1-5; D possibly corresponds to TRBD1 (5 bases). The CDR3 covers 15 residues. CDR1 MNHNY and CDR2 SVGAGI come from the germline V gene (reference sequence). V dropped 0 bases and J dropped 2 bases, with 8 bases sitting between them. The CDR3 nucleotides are TGTGCCAGCAGTTACTCGGGAGGGGGCAATCAGCCCCAGCATTTT. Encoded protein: CASSYSGGGNQPQHF.

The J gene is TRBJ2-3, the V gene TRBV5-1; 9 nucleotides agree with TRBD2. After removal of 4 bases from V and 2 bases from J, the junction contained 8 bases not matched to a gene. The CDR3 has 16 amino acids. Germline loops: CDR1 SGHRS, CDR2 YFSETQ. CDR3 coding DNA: TGCGCCAGCAGCGCTAGCGGGACCTTCTCCACAGATACGCAGTATTTT. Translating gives CASSASGTFSTDTQYF.

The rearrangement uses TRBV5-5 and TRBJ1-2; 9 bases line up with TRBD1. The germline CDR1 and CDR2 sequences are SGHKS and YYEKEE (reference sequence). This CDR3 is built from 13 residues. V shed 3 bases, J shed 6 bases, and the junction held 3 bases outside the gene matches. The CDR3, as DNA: TGTGCCAGCAGCTGGGGGACAGGGCATGGCTACACCTTC. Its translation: CASSWGTGHGYTF.

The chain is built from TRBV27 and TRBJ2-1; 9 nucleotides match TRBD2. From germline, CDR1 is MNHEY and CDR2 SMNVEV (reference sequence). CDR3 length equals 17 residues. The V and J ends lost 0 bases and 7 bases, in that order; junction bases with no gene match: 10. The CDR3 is CASSLSINMRGGNEQFF. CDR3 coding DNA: TGTGCCAGCAGTTTATCGATAAATATGCGGGGGGGGAATGAGCAGTTCTTC.

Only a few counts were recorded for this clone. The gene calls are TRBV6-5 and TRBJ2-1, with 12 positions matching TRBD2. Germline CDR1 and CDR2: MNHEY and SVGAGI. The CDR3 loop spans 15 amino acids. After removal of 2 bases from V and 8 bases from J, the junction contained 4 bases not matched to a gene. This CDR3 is CASSYTLAGGHEQFF. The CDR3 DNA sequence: TGTGCCAGCAGTTACACACTAGCGGGAGGCCATGAGCAGTTCTTC.

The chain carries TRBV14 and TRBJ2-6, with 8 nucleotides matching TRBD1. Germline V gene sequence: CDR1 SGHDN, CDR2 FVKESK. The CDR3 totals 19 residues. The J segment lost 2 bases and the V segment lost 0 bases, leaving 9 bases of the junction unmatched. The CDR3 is CASSQDGTGYLTGANVLTF. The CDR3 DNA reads TGTGCCAGCAGCCAAGATGGGACAGGATATCTTACTGGGGCCAACGTCCTGACTTTC.

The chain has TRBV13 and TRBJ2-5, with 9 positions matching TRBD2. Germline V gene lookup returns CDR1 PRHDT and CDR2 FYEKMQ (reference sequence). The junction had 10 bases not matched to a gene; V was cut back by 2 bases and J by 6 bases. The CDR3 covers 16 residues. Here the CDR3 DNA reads TGTGCCAGCAGCTTAAGAGCGGGAGGCTCCGGAAAGACCCAGTACTTC. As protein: CASSLRAGGSGKTQYF.

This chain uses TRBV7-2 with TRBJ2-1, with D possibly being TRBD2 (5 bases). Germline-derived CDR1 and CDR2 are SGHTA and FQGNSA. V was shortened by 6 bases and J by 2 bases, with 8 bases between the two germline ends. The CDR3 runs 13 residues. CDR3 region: CASSRRAYNEQFF. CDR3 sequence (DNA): TGTGCCAGCAGTCGGCGGGCCTACAATGAGCAGTTCTTC.